This T cell receptor (beta chain) was documented in a study of identical twins. Findings and caveats of the study: Invariant cells of the MAIT and iNKT types might have partly distorted the zero-insertion analyses. Twin sharing of out-of-frame TCR alpha was underestimated by models in monozygotic pairs.

TCRdb called the 5' RACE reads again in MiXCR, with one record for every CDR3 protein. In the table there are fewer than 550,000 distinct CDR3 sequences, roughly 13% of which are singletons. To note about this clonotype: Its matching antigen is unknown.

The ends were cut back, 0 bases at V and 8 bases at J, with 9 bases in the middle. This CDR3 contains 13 residues. In germline, CDR1 is SGDLS, CDR2 YYNGEE. The data also belong to a second study, concerning yellow fever vaccine responses in identical twins.

V is TRBV9 and J is TRBJ2-1; D is ambiguous. This receptor was obtained from a young woman in good health. The material sequenced was CD4+ T cells sorted from blood. CDR3 DNA sequence: TGTGCCAGCAGCGTAGCTGGGCCCTATGAGCAGTTCTTC. Translation gives CASSVAGPYEQFF.